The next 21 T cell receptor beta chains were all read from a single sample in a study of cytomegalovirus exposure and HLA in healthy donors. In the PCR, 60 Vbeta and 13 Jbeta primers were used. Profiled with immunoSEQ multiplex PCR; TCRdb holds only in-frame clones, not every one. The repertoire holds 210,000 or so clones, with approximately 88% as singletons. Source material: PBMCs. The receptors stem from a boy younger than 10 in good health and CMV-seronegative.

CDR3 region: CASDPTGANYGYTF. The CDR3 DNA is TGTGCCAGCGACCCGACAGGGGCGAACTATGGCTACACCTTC. V and J are TRBV6-1 and TRBJ1-2; 8 positions agree with TRBD1. This CDR3 has 14 amino acids. The V and J ends lost 8 bases and 2 bases, in that order; junction bases with no gene match: 7. Germline V gene sequence: CDR1 MNHNS, CDR2 SASEGT.

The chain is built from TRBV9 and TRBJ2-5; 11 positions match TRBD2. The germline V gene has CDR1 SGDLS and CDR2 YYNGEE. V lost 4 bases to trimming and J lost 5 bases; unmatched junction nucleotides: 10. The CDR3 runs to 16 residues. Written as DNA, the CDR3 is TGTGCCAGCAGCCCAGGGGTTAGCGGGGGGGCCGAGACCCAGTACTTC. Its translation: CASSPGVSGGAETQYF. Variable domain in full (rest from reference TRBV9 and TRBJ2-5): DSGVTQTPKHLITATGQRVTLRCSPRSGDLSVYWYQQSLDQGLQFLIQYYNGEERAKGNILERFSAQQFPDLHSELNLSSLELGDSALYFCASSPGVSGGAETQYFGPGTRLLVL.

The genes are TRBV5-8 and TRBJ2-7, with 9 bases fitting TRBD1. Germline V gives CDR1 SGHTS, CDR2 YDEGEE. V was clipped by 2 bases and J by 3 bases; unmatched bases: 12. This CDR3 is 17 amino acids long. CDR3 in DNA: TGTGCCAGCAGCTTAACGATCCGGGACAGGGCCAACTACGAGCAGTACTTC. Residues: CASSLTIRDRANYEQYF.

For the CDR3, the DNA is TGTGCCAGCACCCCGGGGGTTGGGGTTGAAGCTTTCTTT. Translated, it gives CASTPGVGVEAFF. This chain uses TRBV6-5 with TRBJ1-1; TRBD1 might be the D (5 bases). V lost 7 bases and J 7 bases, leaving 16 bases between the germline ends. CDR3 length: 13 amino acids. Per the germline V gene, CDR1 is MNHEY and CDR2 is SVGAGI.

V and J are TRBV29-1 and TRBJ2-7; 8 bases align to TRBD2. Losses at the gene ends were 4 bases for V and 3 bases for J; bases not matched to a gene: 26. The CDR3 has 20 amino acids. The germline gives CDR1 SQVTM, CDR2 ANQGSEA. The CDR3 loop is CSVALDRSYTAGARIYEQYF. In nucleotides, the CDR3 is TGCAGCGTTGCCCTCGACCGCTCCTATACAGCGGGAGCCCGGATCTACGAGCAGTACTTC.

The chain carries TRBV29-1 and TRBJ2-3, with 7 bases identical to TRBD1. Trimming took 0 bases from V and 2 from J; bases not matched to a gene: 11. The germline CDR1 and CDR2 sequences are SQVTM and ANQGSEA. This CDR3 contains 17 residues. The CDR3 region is CSVEDLPGTDYTDTQYF. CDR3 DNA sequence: TGCAGCGTTGAAGATCTTCCTGGGACAGACTACACAGATACGCAGTATTTT.

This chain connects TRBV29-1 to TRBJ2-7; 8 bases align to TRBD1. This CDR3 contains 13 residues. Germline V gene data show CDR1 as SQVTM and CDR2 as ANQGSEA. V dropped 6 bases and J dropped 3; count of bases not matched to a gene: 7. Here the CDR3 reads CSVPTGDGYEQYF. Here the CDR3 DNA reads TGCAGCGTACCGACAGGGGATGGCTACGAGCAGTACTTC.

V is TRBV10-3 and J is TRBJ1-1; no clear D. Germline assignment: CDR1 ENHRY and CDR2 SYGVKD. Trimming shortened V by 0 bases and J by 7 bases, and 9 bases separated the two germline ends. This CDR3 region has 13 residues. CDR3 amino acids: CAISESRECEAFF. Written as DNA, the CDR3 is TGTGCCATCAGTGAGTCAAGGGAGTGTGAAGCTTTCTTT.

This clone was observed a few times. The CDR3 protein is CATRKRTSYEQYF. The CDR3 DNA sequence: TGTGCCACCAGAAAGCGCACGTCCTACGAGCAGTACTTC. This rearrangement joins TRBV15 to TRBJ2-7; D is ambiguous. Germline V gives CDR1 LNHNV, CDR2 YYDKDF (reference sequence). This CDR3 contains 13 residues. V was clipped by 6 bases and J by 1 base, with 10 bases between them.

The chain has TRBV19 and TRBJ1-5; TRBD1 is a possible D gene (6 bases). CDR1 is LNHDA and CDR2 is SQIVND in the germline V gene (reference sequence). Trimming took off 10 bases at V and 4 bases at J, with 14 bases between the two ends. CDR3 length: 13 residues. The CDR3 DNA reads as TGTGCCACCTCGGACAGAATTAATCAGCCCCAGCATTTT. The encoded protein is CATSDRINQPQHF.

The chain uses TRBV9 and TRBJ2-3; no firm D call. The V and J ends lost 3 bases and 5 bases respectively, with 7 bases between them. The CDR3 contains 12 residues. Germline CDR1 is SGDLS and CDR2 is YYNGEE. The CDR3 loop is CASSALGDTQYF. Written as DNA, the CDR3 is TGTGCCAGCAGCGCCCTAGGAGATACGCAGTATTTT. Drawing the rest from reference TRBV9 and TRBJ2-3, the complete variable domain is DSGVTQTPKHLITATGQRVTLRCSPRSGDLSVYWYQQSLDQGLQFLIQYYNGEERAKGNILERFSAQQFPDLHSELNLSSLELGDSALYFCASSALGDTQYFGPGTRLTVL.

The CDR3 sequence is CASSSGTASWSGYTF. The CDR3 bases are TGTGCCAGCAGCTCGGGGACAGCCTCCTGGAGTGGCTACACCTTC. This chain connects TRBV7-6 to TRBJ1-2; 7 bases match TRBD1. CDR3 length: 15 amino acids. The V and J ends lost 4 bases and 7 bases, in that order; junction bases with no gene match: 12. Germline lookup yields CDR1 SGHVS and CDR2 FNYEAQ.

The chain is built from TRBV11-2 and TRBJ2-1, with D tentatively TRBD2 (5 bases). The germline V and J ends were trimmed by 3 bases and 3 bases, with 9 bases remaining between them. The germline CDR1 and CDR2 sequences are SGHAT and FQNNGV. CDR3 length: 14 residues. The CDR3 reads CASSLRRVYNEQFF. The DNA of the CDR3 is TGTGCCAGCAGCTTGAGGCGGGTCTACAATGAGCAGTTCTTC.

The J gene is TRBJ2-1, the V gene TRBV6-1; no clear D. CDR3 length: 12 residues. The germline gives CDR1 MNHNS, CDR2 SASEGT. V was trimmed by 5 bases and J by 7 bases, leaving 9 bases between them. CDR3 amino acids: CASSPSGNEQFF. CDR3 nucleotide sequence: TGTGCCAGCAGTCCTAGTGGAAATGAGCAGTTCTTC.

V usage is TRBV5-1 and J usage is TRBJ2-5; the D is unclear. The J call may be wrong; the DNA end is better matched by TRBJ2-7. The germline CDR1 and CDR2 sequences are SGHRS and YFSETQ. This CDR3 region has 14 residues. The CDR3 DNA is TGCGCCAGCCGCCGTATCCCCGACTCCTACGAGCAGTACTTC. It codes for CASRRIPDSYEQYF.

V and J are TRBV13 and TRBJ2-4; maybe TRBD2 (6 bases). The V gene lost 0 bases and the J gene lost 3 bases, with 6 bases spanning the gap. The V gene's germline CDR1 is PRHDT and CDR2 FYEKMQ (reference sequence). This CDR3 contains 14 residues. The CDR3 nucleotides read TGTGCCAGCAGCTTAGGGCGGGGCAAAAACATTCAGTACTTC. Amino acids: CASSLGRGKNIQYF. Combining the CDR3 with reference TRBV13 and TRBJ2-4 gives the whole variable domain AAGVIQSPRHLIKEKRETATLKCYPIPRHDTVYWYQQGPGQDPQFLISFYEKMQSDKGSIPDRFSAQQFSDYHSELNMSSLELGDSALYFCASSLGRGKNIQYFGAGTRLSVL.

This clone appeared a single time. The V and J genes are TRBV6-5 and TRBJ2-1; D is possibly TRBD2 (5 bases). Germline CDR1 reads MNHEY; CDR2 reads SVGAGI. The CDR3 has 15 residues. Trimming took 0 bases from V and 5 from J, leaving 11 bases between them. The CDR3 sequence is CASSYSSGLNNEQFF. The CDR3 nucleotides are TGTGCCAGCAGTTACTCGAGCGGATTGAACAATGAGCAGTTCTTC.

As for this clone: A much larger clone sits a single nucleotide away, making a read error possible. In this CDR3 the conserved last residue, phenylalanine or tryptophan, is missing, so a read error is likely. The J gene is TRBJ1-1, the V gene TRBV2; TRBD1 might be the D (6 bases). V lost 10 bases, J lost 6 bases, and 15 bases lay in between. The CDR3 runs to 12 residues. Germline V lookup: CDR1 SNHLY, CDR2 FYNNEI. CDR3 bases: TGTGCCACCAATACGAGACAGGCTGAAGCTTTCCTT. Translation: CATNTRQAEAFL.

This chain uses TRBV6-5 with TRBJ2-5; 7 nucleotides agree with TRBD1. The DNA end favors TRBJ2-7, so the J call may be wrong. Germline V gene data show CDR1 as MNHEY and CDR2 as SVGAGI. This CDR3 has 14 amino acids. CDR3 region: CASSQQGRNYEQYF. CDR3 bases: TGTGCCAGCAGCCAACAGGGGCGAAACTACGAGCAGTACTTC.

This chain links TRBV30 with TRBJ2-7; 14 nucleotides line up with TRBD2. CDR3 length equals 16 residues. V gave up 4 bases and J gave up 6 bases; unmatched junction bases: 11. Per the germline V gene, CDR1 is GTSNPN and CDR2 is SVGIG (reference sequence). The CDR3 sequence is CAWTLGTSGGLGEQYF. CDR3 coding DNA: TGTGCCTGGACCCTGGGGACTAGCGGGGGCTTAGGCGAGCAGTACTTC.

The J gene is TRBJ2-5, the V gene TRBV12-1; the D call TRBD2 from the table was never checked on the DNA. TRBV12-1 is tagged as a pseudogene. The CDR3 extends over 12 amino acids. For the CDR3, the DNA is TGTGCCAGCAGCTTTGCACTGGAGACCCAGTACTTC. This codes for CASSFALETQYF.